This T cell receptor (beta chain) was obtained from a study of CD8 T cells in ankylosing spondylitis. Points from the study as a whole: Significant enrichment of disease-linked clones was reportedly seen in matched ankylosing spondylitis synovial fluid.

This CDR3 contains 16 residues. Trimming removed 1 base at V and 7 bases at J, with 16 bases between. Germline CDR1 reads MGHRA; CDR2 reads YSYEKL. This clonotype has ten or more counts. Its antigen is currently unknown. TCRdb re-analysed the 5' RACE reads in MiXCR, keeping a single row per CDR3 protein. The sample comprises a few hundred thousand distinct CDR3 sequences, approximately 10% of which are singletons, and about 10% rests with the top ten. The source material was blood, either unsorted or a sorted T cell fraction (not recorded which). V is TRBV4-1 and J is TRBJ1-4; TRBD1 might be the D (5 bases). This receptor was taken from a female donor with ankylosing spondylitis or in good health (not recorded which). Here the CDR3 DNA reads TGCGCCAGCAGCCAAGGGGGAGTAGGGGCGGGTGAAAAACTGTTTTTT. This sequence encodes CASSQGGVGAGEKLFF.